This T cell receptor beta chain was observed in a study of chemoradiotherapy in HPV16-positive cancers (dated by TCRdb to 2022 to 2024). Some background on the complete study: Functional T-cell assays on cells from two HPV16-positive patients defined candidate HPV-specific T-cell clones and common TCR motifs. TCR repertoires from more than 70 patients with HPV-related cancers were then used to track the candidate HPV-specific TCRs and motifs. The study set out to ask whether T-cell immunity against the HPV oncoproteins E6 and E7 changes over the course of chemoradiotherapy and whether that immunity affects survival. General study outcomes and caveats: In HPV16-positive patients, expansion of HPV-responsive T cells during chemoradiotherapy was found to be associated with improved recurrence-free survival. Expansion of candidate HPV-specific clones and E7-related TCR motifs was observed in the tumor microenvironment during treatment, whereas no such expansion was observed for non-HPV-specific T cells. The survival association was reported for HPV16-positive patients, and the functional definition of HPV-specific T cells was derived from only two HPV16-positive patients.

CDR1 and CDR2 are drawn from the germline V gene: SGHTA, FQGNSA. Counted from cysteine to phenylalanine, this CDR3 has 13 amino acids. The retained sequence is limited to the CDR3, 39 bases, with the frame set at the first base. The germline ends are 6 bases apart after V is trimmed by 2 bases and J by 2 bases. Repertoires were sampled repeatedly over the course of chemoradiotherapy so that clonal expansion in the tumor microenvironment could be followed. The library relied on the immunoSEQ multiplex PCR assay. The table was pulled from immuneACCESS by TCRdb, which kept in-frame rearrangements only. Such tables lose some clones; where checked, under half of the loss comes from unresolved V genes, and the rest has no known cause. The sample data list some 6,200 clones, and about 86% of these were observed just once. The top ten clones comprise around 2.5% of the sample. In regard to this clone: Its cognate antigen has yet to be identified. It has no much larger one-base neighbor in the sample; base qualities were not kept. This specimen includes other DNA sequences encoding the same CDR3.

Recombination joined TRBV7-2 with TRBJ1-1, with a tentative D gene TRBD1 over 5 matching bases. This TCR came from a human donor with HPV-associated anogenital cancer. Source: tumor tissue, taken from a patient who underwent chemoradiotherapy. The CDR3: CASSLQGNTEAFF. Here is the DNA: TGTGCCAGCAGCTTACAGGGTAACACTGAAGCTTTCTTT.